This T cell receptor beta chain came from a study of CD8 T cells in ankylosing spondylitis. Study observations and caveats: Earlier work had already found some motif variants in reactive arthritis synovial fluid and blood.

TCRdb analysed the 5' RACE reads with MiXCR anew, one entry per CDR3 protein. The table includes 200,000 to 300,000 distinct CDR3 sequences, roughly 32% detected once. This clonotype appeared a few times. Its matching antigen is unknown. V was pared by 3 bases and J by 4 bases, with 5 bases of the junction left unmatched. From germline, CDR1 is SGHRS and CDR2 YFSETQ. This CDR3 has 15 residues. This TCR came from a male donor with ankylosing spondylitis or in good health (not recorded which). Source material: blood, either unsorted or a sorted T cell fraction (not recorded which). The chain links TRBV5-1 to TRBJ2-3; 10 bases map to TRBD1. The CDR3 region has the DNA TGCGCCAGCAGCTATGACAGGGGGCCGCCAGATACGCAGTATTTT. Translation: CASSYDRGPPDTQYF. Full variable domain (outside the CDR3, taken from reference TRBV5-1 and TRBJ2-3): KAGVTQTPRYLIKTRGQQVTLSCSPISGHRSVSWYQQTPGQGLQFLFEYFSETQRNKGNFPGRFSGRQFSNSRSEMNVSTLELGDSALYLCASSYDRGPPDTQYFGPGTRLTVL.